The source of this TCR beta chain is a study of blood T cell repertoires in COVID-19. A few counts support this clone. Germline-derived CDR1 and CDR2 are LGHDT and YNNKEL (reference sequence). The V and J ends lost 6 bases and 9 bases, in that order; junction bases with no gene match: 15. The CDR3 consists of 16 residues. Source study methods: For nucleated cells, counts were estimated from reference gene primer amplification. Measured with immunoSEQ multiplex PCR; TCRdb has only the in-frame clones, and not every one. V and J calls and clone size follow that table, whereas D and trimming were derived from the DNA. The table has approximately 210,000 clones, roughly 78% seen once.

This chain links TRBV3-1 (or the pseudogene TRBV3-2) with TRBJ2-3; 10 positions agree with TRBD2. The receptor was isolated from a woman aged 40 to 50 with acute or convalescent COVID-19. The sequencing input was peripheral blood. CDR3 sequence (DNA): TGTGCCAGCAGAAGGACTAGCGGCTTCCACGCTCTAACGCAGTATTTT. Amino acid sequence: CASRRTSGFHALTQYF.